Below are 16 T cell receptor beta chains sequenced from a single sample in a study of shared clonotypes between healthy human individuals. Profiling relied on immunoSEQ multiplex PCR, and the TCRdb table lists in-frame clones only, not all of them. The sample includes 2,500,000 or so clones, approximately 93% of them seen just once. The specimen was naive CD4+ T cells from PBMCs. The subset: CD45RA+ positively selected. These receptors all stem from a man in his late teens or twenties in good health. Some clones in this sample may be carry-over from other donors' samples.

V is TRBV5-1 and J is TRBJ2-7, with TRBD1 matching over 9 bases. Germline CDR1 is SGHRS and CDR2 is YFSETQ. With V trimmed by 0 bases and J by 3 bases, 4 bases remained unmatched. The CDR3 loop spans 15 amino acids. CDR3 protein: CASSLDTGGHYEQYF. CDR3 sequence (DNA): TGCGCCAGCAGCTTGGATACAGGGGGCCACTACGAGCAGTACTTC.

The V gene is TRBV7-9, the J gene TRBJ2-7; 8 bases agree with TRBD2. In germline, CDR1 is SEHNR, CDR2 FQNEAQ (reference sequence). The CDR3 spans 16 residues. The V and J ends lost 5 bases and 6 bases, in that order; junction bases with no gene match: 15. CDR3 region: CASSALTGGRSLEQYF. Written as DNA, the CDR3 is TGTGCCAGCAGCGCATTAACGGGCGGGAGGAGCCTCGAGCAGTACTTC.

The J gene is TRBJ1-1, the V gene TRBV7-2; D is possibly TRBD1 (5 bases). This CDR3 has 17 amino acids. Germline V gene data show CDR1 as SGHTA and CDR2 as FQGNSA. V was cut by 0 bases and J by 4 bases, with 18 bases left in between. The CDR3 region has the DNA TGTGCCAGCAGCTTAGCGCCGTGGACATCTGGGGGCACTGAAGCTTTCTTT. It codes for CASSLAPWTSGGTEAFF.

This chain links TRBV5-1 with TRBJ2-7; 8 bases agree with TRBD1. Germline V gene lookup returns CDR1 SGHRS and CDR2 YFSETQ. The junction had 5 bases not matched to a gene; V was cut back by 1 base and J by 2 bases. The CDR3 is 15 amino acids. CDR3 in DNA: TGCGCCAGCAGCTTGCCGCAGGGGGCGGCCTACGAGCAGTACTTC. Translation gives CASSLPQGAAYEQYF.

J is TRBJ1-1 and V is TRBV30; D gene unclear. The CDR3 is made up of 13 amino acids. Per the germline V gene, CDR1 is GTSNPN and CDR2 is SVGIG (reference sequence). Trimming removed 0 bases at V and 1 base at J, with 6 bases between. DNA of the CDR3: TGTGCCTGGAGTGTACCGACGAACACTGAAGCTTTCTTT. This translates into CAWSVPTNTEAFF.

Details on this clone: One end of the junction varies from germline; a read error may be responsible. V gene TRBV7-3 combines with J gene TRBJ2-6; 8 nucleotides match TRBD2. There are 14 residues in the CDR3. Germline values: CDR1 SGHTA, CDR2 FQGTGA. The CDR3, as DNA: TGTGCCAGCAGCTTAGTGCGGGAGGCCCCATCACGGGCTTTC. Amino acids: CASSLVREAPSRAF.

The chain couples TRBV2 to TRBJ2-1; TRBD2 matches at 7 bases. The CDR3 extends over 12 amino acids. J was trimmed by 2 bases and V by 11 bases; bases with no gene match: 3. From germline, CDR1 is SNHLY and CDR2 FYNNEI. DNA of the CDR3: TGTGCCGGCGGGAGAACCTACAATGAGCAGTTCTTC. Residues: CAGGRTYNEQFF.

The V call is TRBV5-4, the J call TRBJ2-7, with a tentative D call TRBD1 (8 bases). The ends were cut back, 3 bases at V and 4 bases at J, with 17 bases in the middle. Germline V gene sequence: CDR1 SGHNT, CDR2 YYREEE (reference sequence). The CDR3 covers 15 residues. CDR3 nucleotide sequence: TGTGCCAGCAGCTCCAGGGGGCCTAGCGGTTACGAGCAGTACTTC. It yields the protein CASSSRGPSGYEQYF.

The chain uses TRBV7-8 and TRBJ2-1; D may be TRBD1 or TRBD2 (5 bases each). CDR1 and CDR2 from the germline V gene are SGHVS and FQNEAQ. Trimming pared 2 bases from V and 4 bases from J, leaving 18 bases between. The CDR3 length is 17 residues. The CDR3 reads CASSLRDPTTLYNEQFF. CDR3 bases: TGTGCCAGCAGCTTAAGGGACCCAACTACTCTATACAATGAGCAGTTCTTC.

Turning to this clone: Other DNA sequences in this specimen translate into the identical CDR3. This chain uses TRBV7-6 with TRBJ1-1; TRBD1 is a possible D gene (5 bases). Trimming cost V 2 bases and J 4 bases, with 11 bases left between them. The length of the CDR3 is 14 residues. CDR1 SGHVS and CDR2 FNYEAQ come from the germline V gene. CDR3 residues: CASSLRQGGTEAFF. The CDR3 DNA reads TGTGCCAGCAGCTTAAGGCAGGGCGGCACTGAAGCTTTCTTT.

This clone came up once. The chain uses TRBV7-3 and TRBJ2-1; D possibly corresponds to TRBD2 (7 bases). Germline lookup yields CDR1 SGHTA and CDR2 FQGTGA. V dropped 2 bases and J dropped 6 bases, with 20 bases sitting between them. This CDR3 contains 17 residues. The CDR3 region has the DNA TGTGCCAGCAGCTTAGGGCAACTAGTCGGGGGGCTCAATGAGCAGTTCTTC. This gives the protein CASSLGQLVGGLNEQFF.

The chain couples TRBV7-3 to TRBJ2-7, with 16 bases that match TRBD2. The CDR3 is 16 residues long. J was trimmed by 3 bases and V by 5 bases; bases with no gene match: 4. Germline lookup yields CDR1 SGHTA and CDR2 FQGTGA. The chain's CDR3 is CASSPGLAGGIYEQYF. The CDR3 DNA sequence: TGTGCCAGCAGCCCGGGACTAGCGGGAGGGATCTACGAGCAGTACTTC.

The chain carries TRBV6-1 and TRBJ2-1; the D is unclear. Deletions cut 3 bases from V and 6 bases from J, with 9 bases between. CDR1 MNHNS and CDR2 SASEGT come from the germline V gene. The CDR3 is made up of 13 amino acids. CDR3 in amino acids: CASSDRGVNEQFF. In DNA form, the CDR3 reads TGTGCCAGCAGTGACCGTGGGGTCAATGAGCAGTTCTTC.

This chain uses TRBV9 with TRBJ2-7; 10 bases line up with TRBD1. Unmatched junction bases numbered 17, after V lost 7 bases and J lost 4 bases. In germline, CDR1 is SGDLS, CDR2 YYNGEE. The CDR3 length is 17 residues. CDR3 amino acids: CASGSRDRGPLLYEQYF. The CDR3 coding sequence is TGTGCCAGCGGCTCCCGGGACAGGGGTCCCCTTTTGTACGAGCAGTACTTC.

The chain carries TRBV19 and TRBJ2-4; 8 nucleotides line up with TRBD1. With V trimmed by 4 bases and J by 2 bases, 7 bases remained unmatched. This CDR3 region has 16 residues. The germline V gene encodes CDR1 LNHDA and CDR2 SQIVND (reference sequence). The CDR3 here is CASSTGQAGTKNIQYF. CDR3 DNA sequence: TGTGCCAGTAGTACGGGACAGGCTGGGACCAAAAACATTCAGTACTTC. Together with reference TRBV19 and TRBJ2-4, the CDR3 gives the full variable domain: DGGITQSPKYLFRKEGQNVTLSCEQNLNHDAMYWYRQDPGQGLRLIYYSQIVNDFQKGDIAEGYSVSREKKESFPLTVTSAQKNPTAFYLCASSTGQAGTKNIQYFGAGTRLSVL.

V and J are TRBV5-1 and TRBJ2-7; 8 nucleotides line up with TRBD2. V lost 4 bases to trimming and J lost 2 bases; unmatched junction nucleotides: 5. This CDR3 has 14 residues. Germline-derived CDR1 and CDR2 are SGHRS and YFSETQ. The CDR3 reads CASSLQRETYEQYF. CDR3 bases: TGCGCCAGCAGCCTCCAGCGGGAGACCTACGAGCAGTACTTC.